These 26 T cell receptor beta chains share one sample of origin, sequenced in a study of T-cell memory formation after mild COVID-19. TCRdb independently ran MiXCR on the 5' RACE reads; one entry per CDR3 protein. The sample contains 580,000 or so distinct CDR3 sequences, around a sixth of which appear only once. Sequencing was performed on PBMCs or a T cell subset sorted from them (not recorded which). The receptor set was obtained from an adult woman who had mild COVID-19 (a few samples of this study predate the infection). Cell type and time point are not known.

Only a few counts were recorded for this clonotype. The CDR3 nucleotides are TGTGCCAGCACCGCCCGGGACATCACTTACGAGCAGTACTTC. This encodes CASTARDITYEQYF. The chain uses TRBV12-3 or TRBV12-4 and TRBJ2-7; D possibly corresponds to TRBD1 (6 bases). This CDR3 is built from 14 residues. V was shortened by 7 bases and J by 4 bases, with 17 bases between the two germline ends.

This clonotype was counted a few times. This rearrangement joins TRBV7-2 to TRBJ2-1, with 13 positions matching TRBD2. V trimming: 2 bases; J trimming: 5 bases; junction bases outside the gene matches: 9. In germline, CDR1 is SGHTA, CDR2 FQGNSA. The CDR3 is made up of 18 amino acids. The CDR3 region has the DNA TGTGCCAGCAGCTTATCGGCCCCAGGACTAGCGGGAGACAATGAGCAGTTCTTC. It specifies CASSLSAPGLAGDNEQFF.

This sequence joins TRBV7-6 and TRBJ2-2, with 10 bases lining up with TRBD2. The CDR3 extends over 16 amino acids. V dropped 7 bases and J dropped 7; count of bases not matched to a gene: 12. Germline loops: CDR1 SGHVS, CDR2 FNYEAQ. Here the CDR3 DNA reads TGTGCCAGCACCTTGGGAGCGGGGGGGCCAAGCGGGGAGCTGTTTTTT. Residues: CASTLGAGGPSGELFF.

V and J are TRBV27 and TRBJ2-1, with TRBD2 matching over 14 bases. The germline CDR1 and CDR2 sequences are MNHEY and SMNVEV (reference sequence). The CDR3 sequence is 22 residues long. V lost 6 bases to trimming and J lost 3 bases; unmatched junction nucleotides: 22. CDR3 loop: CASRGLPGLAGDSLSIYNEQFF. The CDR3 DNA follows: TGTGCCAGCAGGGGATTACCGGGACTAGCGGGAGACTCACTCAGTATCTACAATGAGCAGTTCTTC.

The sample holds one count of this clonotype. J is TRBJ2-3 and V is TRBV2, with D tentatively TRBD2 (6 bases). Germline assignment: CDR1 SNHLY and CDR2 FYNNEI. This CDR3 contains 15 residues. Trimming removed 6 bases at V and 2 bases at J, with 15 bases between. Here the CDR3 DNA reads TGTGCCAGCAGCAAGGTGGCGGGGACCACAGATACGCAGTATTTT. Protein product: CASSKVAGTTDTQYF.

The CDR3 bases are TGTGCCATCAGGAGGGACTCGAACCAGCCCCAGCATTTT. Residues: CAIRRDSNQPQHF. The chain uses TRBV10-3 and TRBJ1-5, with D possibly being TRBD1 (5 bases). The CDR3 loop spans 13 amino acids. Germline CDR1 is ENHRY and CDR2 is SYGVKD. The V gene lost 6 bases and the J gene lost 7 bases, with 13 bases spanning the gap.

The chain recombines TRBV10-3 with TRBJ2-7; TRBD2 matches 14 bases. The CDR3 covers 13 residues. With V trimmed by 8 bases and J by 6 bases, 3 bases remained unmatched. Germline CDR1 ENHRY, CDR2 SYGVKD. CDR3 residues: CAIAGTSGSEQYF. The CDR3 DNA sequence: TGTGCCATCGCCGGGACTAGCGGGAGCGAGCAGTACTTC.

This clonotype was seen a handful of times. The chain is built from TRBV3-1 and TRBJ1-2; perhaps TRBD1 as D (5 bases). The V gene lost 0 bases and the J gene lost 8 bases, with 10 bases spanning the gap. The germline gives CDR1 LGHDT, CDR2 YNNKEL (reference sequence). The CDR3 is 13 residues long. The CDR3 region is CASSQDPGDGYTF. The DNA of the CDR3 is TGTGCCAGCAGCCAAGATCCCGGGGACGGCTACACCTTC. Using reference TRBV3-1 and TRBJ1-2 for the parts outside the CDR3, the full variable domain is DTAVSQTPKYLVTQMGNDKSIKCEQNLGHDTMYWYKQDSKKFLKIMFSYNNKELIINETVPNRFSPKSPDKAHLNLHINSLELGDSAVYFCASSQDPGDGYTFGSGTRLTVV.

This clonotype has only a few counts. The gene calls are TRBV29-1 and TRBJ2-3; D not certain. This CDR3 comprises 11 residues. CDR1 is SQVTM and CDR2 is ANQGSEA in the germline V gene. Trimming pared 6 bases from V and 6 bases from J, leaving 10 bases between. CDR3 in DNA: TGCAGCGTATCCCAAATCGATACGCAGTATTTT. Translated, it gives CSVSQIDTQYF.

V gene TRBV7-9 combines with J gene TRBJ2-4, with 7 nucleotides matching TRBD1. The CDR3 totals 16 residues. Germline assignment: CDR1 SEHNR and CDR2 FQNEAQ (reference sequence). V was pared by 2 bases and J by 7 bases, with 11 bases of the junction left unmatched. CDR3 coding DNA: TGTGCCAGCAGCTTACCCTATCGAGGGGGCGAGAACATTCAGTACTTC. This encodes CASSLPYRGGENIQYF.

This clonotype was detected only a few times. The V and J genes are TRBV11-2 and TRBJ1-4; D not resolved. Germline values: CDR1 SGHAT, CDR2 FQNNGV. Trimming cost V 5 bases and J 4 bases, with 8 bases left between them. This CDR3 spans 13 amino acids. For the CDR3, the DNA is TGTGCCAGCAGCGCGCGGGGTAATGAAAAACTGTTTTTT. Its translation: CASSARGNEKLFF. The full variable domain, its missing parts supplied by reference TRBV11-2 and TRBJ1-4, is EAGVAQSPRYKIIEKRQSVAFWCNPISGHATLYWYQQILGQGPKLLIQFQNNGVVDDSQLPKDRFSAERLKGVDSTLKIQPAKLEDSAVYLCASSARGNEKLFFGSGTQLSVL.

The chain joins TRBV5-1 to TRBJ2-5, with D possibly matching TRBD2 (5 bases). This CDR3 is built from 15 residues. V lost 5 bases and J 2 bases, leaving 16 bases between the germline ends. From germline, CDR1 is SGHRS and CDR2 YFSETQ. The CDR3 DNA follows: TGCGCCAGCAGTATTCACGGGGAACTACAAGAGACCCAGTACTTC. As protein: CASSIHGELQETQYF.

The chain has TRBV10-3 and TRBJ2-1; no clear D gene. This CDR3 contains 11 residues. V was clipped by 4 bases and J by 10 bases, with 8 bases between them. Germline CDR1 and CDR2: ENHRY and SYGVKD. CDR3 in amino acids: CAISVATEQFF. Here the CDR3 DNA reads TGTGCCATCAGTGTGGCGACCGAGCAGTTCTTC.

The chain couples TRBV15 to TRBJ1-5, with D possibly matching TRBD1 (5 bases). The CDR3 loop spans 16 amino acids. V was trimmed by 1 base and J by 1 base, leaving 11 bases between them. The germline CDR1 and CDR2 sequences are LNHNV and YYDKDF (reference sequence). This CDR3 reads CATSRVYGGSNQPQHF. In DNA form, the CDR3 reads TGTGCCACCAGCAGAGTTTACGGGGGAAGCAATCAGCCCCAGCATTTT.

The rearrangement joins TRBV24-1 to TRBJ1-2, with D tentatively TRBD1 (5 bases). V lost 7 bases and J lost 4, with 21 bases in between. The CDR3 is 16 residues long. Germline assignment: CDR1 KGHDR and CDR2 SFDVKD. Here the CDR3 DNA reads TGTGCCACCAGCCCCCGTCAGGGACCTGCCATCTATGGCTACACCTTC. Its translation is CATSPRQGPAIYGYTF.

The chain's CDR3 is CASSHPTGAGDTQYF. DNA of the CDR3: TGTGCCAGCAGCCACCCGACAGGGGCGGGAGATACGCAGTATTTT. This chain joins TRBV4-2 and TRBJ2-3, with TRBD1 matching 8 bases. With V trimmed by 3 bases and J by 5 bases, 7 bases remained unmatched. The CDR3 runs 15 residues. Germline values: CDR1 LGHNA, CDR2 YNFKEQ.

The genes are TRBV6-5 and TRBJ1-5; D not resolved. The CDR3 spans 14 residues. The germline gives CDR1 MNHEY, CDR2 SVGAGI. The V gene lost 6 bases and the J gene lost 3 bases, with 12 bases spanning the gap. CDR3 loop: CASRDGGSNQPQHF. The CDR3 DNA reads as TGTGCCAGCAGGGACGGTGGGTCCAATCAGCCCCAGCATTTT.

V and J are TRBV3-1 and TRBJ2-7, with 10 positions matching TRBD1. This CDR3 contains 14 residues. J lost 8 bases, V lost 1 base, and 5 bases had no gene match. Germline V lookup: CDR1 LGHDT, CDR2 YNNKEL (reference sequence). The CDR3 protein is CASSQAGQGFKQYF. The CDR3 nucleotides are TGTGCCAGCAGCCAAGCGGGACAGGGGTTTAAGCAGTACTTC.

The V and J genes are TRBV7-6 and TRBJ1-3; 8 positions agree with TRBD1. The CDR3 is 14 residues long. Germline V lookup: CDR1 SGHVS, CDR2 FNYEAQ. Unmatched junction bases numbered 9, after V lost 5 bases and J lost 9 bases. For the CDR3, the DNA is TGTGCCAGCAGCACCGGACAGGGACGCAGCACCATATATTTT. This encodes CASSTGQGRSTIYF. Filled out from reference TRBV7-6 and TRBJ1-3, the complete variable domain reads GAGVSQSPRYKVTKRGQDVALRCDPISGHVSLYWYRQALGQGPEFLTYFNYEAQQDKSGLPNDRFSAERPEGSISTLTIQRTEQRDSAMYRCASSTGQGRSTIYFGEGSWLTVV.

The chain links TRBV5-1 to TRBJ2-7; TRBD1 matches at 9 bases. The germline CDR1 and CDR2 sequences are SGHRS and YFSETQ. The CDR3 spans 13 residues. With 4 bases clipped from V and 5 bases from J, the junction kept 4 bases outside the gene matches. Here the CDR3 reads CASSGTGKDEQYF. CDR3 in DNA: TGCGCCAGCAGCGGGACAGGGAAAGACGAGCAGTACTTC.

This clonotype was seen more than once but under ten times. This sequence joins TRBV18 and TRBJ2-7, with D possibly TRBD2 on 6 matching bases. V gave up 2 bases and J gave up 4 bases, with 18 bases separating them. Germline CDR1 and CDR2: KGHSH and LQKENI. The CDR3 contains 16 residues. The CDR3 protein is CASSPGGYSKGYEQYF. CDR3 DNA sequence: TGTGCCAGCTCACCAGGAGGGTACTCAAAGGGATACGAGCAGTACTTC.

This clonotype has only a few counts. The chain has TRBV5-1 and TRBJ2-1; 9 nucleotides agree with TRBD2. This CDR3 has 15 amino acids. V lost 7 bases to trimming and J lost 2 bases; unmatched junction nucleotides: 7. CDR1 SGHRS and CDR2 YFSETQ come from the germline V gene. DNA of the CDR3: TGCGCCAGCCGCCGGACTAGCGTAACCTACAATGAGCAGTTCTTC. Its protein is CASRRTSVTYNEQFF.

This clonotype was observed a handful of times. The chain employs TRBV7-7 and TRBJ2-2; TRBD1 agrees at 10 bases. This CDR3 region has 18 residues. V gave up 5 bases and J gave up 2 bases; unmatched junction bases: 11. The germline gives CDR1 SSHAT, CDR2 FNYEAQ (reference sequence). DNA for the CDR3: TGTGCCAGCAGCCCTATCCCGGGACAGGGGATTAACACCGGGGAGCTGTTTTTT. Amino acid sequence: CASSPIPGQGINTGELFF. Full variable domain (rest looked up from reference TRBV7-7 and TRBJ2-2): GAGVSQSPRYKVTKRGQDVTLRCDPISSHATLYWYQQALGQGPEFLTYFNYEAQPDKSGLPSDRFSAERPEGSISTLTIQRTEQRDSAMYRCASSPIPGQGINTGELFFGEGSRLTVL.

The chain carries TRBV29-1 and TRBJ2-3; D is possibly TRBD2 (6 bases). From germline, CDR1 is SQVTM and CDR2 ANQGSEA. The CDR3 extends over 16 amino acids. Between the trimmed V and J ends, which lost 7 bases and 2 bases, there was a span of 22 bases. The CDR3 here is CSARGGGGYFTDTQYF. Here the CDR3 DNA reads TGCAGCGCGAGGGGAGGCGGCGGATACTTCACAGATACGCAGTATTTT.

There are a few counts of this clonotype. V and J are TRBV9 and TRBJ1-1, with 7 bases fitting TRBD1. The CDR3 has 15 residues. Germline CDR1 is SGDLS and CDR2 is YYNGEE. J lost 4 bases, V lost 4 bases, and 10 bases had no gene match. The CDR3 is CASSYHDRDTTEAFF. CDR3 nucleotide sequence: TGTGCCAGCAGCTACCATGACAGGGACACCACTGAAGCTTTCTTT. Combining the CDR3 with reference TRBV9 and TRBJ1-1 gives the whole variable domain DSGVTQTPKHLITATGQRVTLRCSPRSGDLSVYWYQQSLDQGLQFLIQYYNGEERAKGNILERFSAQQFPDLHSELNLSSLELGDSALYFCASSYHDRDTTEAFFGQGTRLTVV.

In its sample, this clonotype was seen a few times. The J gene is TRBJ2-1, the V gene TRBV7-6; no firm D call. Looked up from germline, CDR1 is SGHVS and CDR2 is FNYEAQ. CDR3 length equals 14 residues. V lost 3 bases to trimming and J lost 7 bases, with 13 bases between them. The CDR3 spells CASSFGPSENEQFF. The CDR3 DNA follows: TGTGCCAGCAGCTTCGGTCCTTCGGAAAATGAGCAGTTCTTC.